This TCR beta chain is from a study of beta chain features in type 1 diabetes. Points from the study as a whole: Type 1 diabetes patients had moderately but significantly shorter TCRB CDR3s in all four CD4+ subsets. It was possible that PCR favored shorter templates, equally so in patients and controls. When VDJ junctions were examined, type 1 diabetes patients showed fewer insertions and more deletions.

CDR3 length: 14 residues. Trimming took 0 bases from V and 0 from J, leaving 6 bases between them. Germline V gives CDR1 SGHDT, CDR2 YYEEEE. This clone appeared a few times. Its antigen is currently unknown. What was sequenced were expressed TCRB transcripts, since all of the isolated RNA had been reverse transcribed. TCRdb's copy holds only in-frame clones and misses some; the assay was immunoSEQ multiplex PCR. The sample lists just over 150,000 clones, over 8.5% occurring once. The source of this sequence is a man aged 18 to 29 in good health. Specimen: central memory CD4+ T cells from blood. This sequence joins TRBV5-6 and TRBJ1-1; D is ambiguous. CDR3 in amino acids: CASSLGSVNTEAFF. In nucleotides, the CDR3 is TGTGCCAGCAGCTTGGGTTCCGTGAACACTGAAGCTTTCTTT.